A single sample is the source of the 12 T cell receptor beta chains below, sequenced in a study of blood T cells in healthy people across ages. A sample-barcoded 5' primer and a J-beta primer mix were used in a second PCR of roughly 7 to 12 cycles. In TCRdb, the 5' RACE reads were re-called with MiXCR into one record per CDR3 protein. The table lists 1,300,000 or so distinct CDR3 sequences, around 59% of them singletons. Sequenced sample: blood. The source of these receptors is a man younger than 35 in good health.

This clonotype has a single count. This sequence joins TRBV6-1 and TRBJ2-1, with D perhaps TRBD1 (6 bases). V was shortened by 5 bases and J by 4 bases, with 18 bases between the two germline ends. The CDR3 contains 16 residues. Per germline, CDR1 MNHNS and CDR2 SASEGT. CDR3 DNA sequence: TGTGCCAGCAGTAGACGCTCAGGGGCGCGGTACAATGAGCAGTTCTTC. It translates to CASSRRSGARYNEQFF.

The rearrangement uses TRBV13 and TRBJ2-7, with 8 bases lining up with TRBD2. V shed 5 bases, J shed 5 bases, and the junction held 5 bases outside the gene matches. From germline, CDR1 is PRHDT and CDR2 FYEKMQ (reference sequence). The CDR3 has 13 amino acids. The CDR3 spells CASSLLTSDEQYF. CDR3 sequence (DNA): TGTGCCAGCAGCCTGCTGACTAGCGACGAGCAGTACTTC.

In nucleotides, the CDR3 is TGCGCCAGCAGCTCAGGGGATTGGGATCAGCCCCAGCATTTT. It is translated as CASSSGDWDQPQHF. The genes are TRBV5-1 and TRBJ1-5; D is possibly TRBD1 (6 bases). V was pared by 3 bases and J by 5 bases, with 12 bases between. The CDR3 is 14 amino acids. Germline CDR1 SGHRS, CDR2 YFSETQ. Full variable domain (outside the CDR3, taken from reference TRBV5-1 and TRBJ1-5): KAGVTQTPRYLIKTRGQQVTLSCSPISGHRSVSWYQQTPGQGLQFLFEYFSETQRNKGNFPGRFSGRQFSNSRSEMNVSTLELGDSALYLCASSSGDWDQPQHFGDGTRLSIL.

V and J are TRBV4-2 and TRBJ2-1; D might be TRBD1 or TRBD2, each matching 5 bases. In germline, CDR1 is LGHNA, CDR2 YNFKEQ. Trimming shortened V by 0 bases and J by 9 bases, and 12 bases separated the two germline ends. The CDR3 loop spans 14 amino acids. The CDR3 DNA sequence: TGTGCCAGCAGCCAAGAATGGGGGTGGGTTGAGCAGTTCTTC. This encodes CASSQEWGWVEQFF.

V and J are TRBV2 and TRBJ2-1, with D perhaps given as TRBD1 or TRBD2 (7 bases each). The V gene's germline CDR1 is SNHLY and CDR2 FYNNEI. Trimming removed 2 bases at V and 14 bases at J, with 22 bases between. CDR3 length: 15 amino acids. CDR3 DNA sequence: TGTGCCAGCAGTGAACCGCAACCCGACTCAGGGGGGGAGTTCTTC. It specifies CASSEPQPDSGGEFF.

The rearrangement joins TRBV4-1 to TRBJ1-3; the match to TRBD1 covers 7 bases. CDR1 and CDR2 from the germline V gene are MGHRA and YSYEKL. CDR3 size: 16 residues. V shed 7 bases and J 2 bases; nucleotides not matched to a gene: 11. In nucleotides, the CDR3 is TGCGCCAGCACCCCAACAGGGGCGAGTACTGGAAACACCATATATTTT. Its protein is CASTPTGASTGNTIYF.

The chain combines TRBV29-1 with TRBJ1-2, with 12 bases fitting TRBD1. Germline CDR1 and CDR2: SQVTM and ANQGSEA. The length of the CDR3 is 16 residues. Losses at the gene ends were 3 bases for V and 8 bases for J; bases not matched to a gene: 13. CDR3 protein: CSVDVRDRGPERGYTF. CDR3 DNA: TGCAGCGTTGATGTCCGGGACAGGGGGCCTGAGCGGGGCTACACCTTC.

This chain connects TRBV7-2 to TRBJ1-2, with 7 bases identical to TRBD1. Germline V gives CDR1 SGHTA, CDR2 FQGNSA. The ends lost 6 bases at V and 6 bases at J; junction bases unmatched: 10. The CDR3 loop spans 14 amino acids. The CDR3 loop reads CASSASGQYNGYTF. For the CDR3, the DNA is TGTGCCAGCAGTGCTTCGGGACAGTATAATGGCTACACCTTC.

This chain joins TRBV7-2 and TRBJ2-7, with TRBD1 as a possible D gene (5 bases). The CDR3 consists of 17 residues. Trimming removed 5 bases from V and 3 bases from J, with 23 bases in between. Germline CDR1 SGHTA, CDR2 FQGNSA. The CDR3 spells CASSPILARAGVYEQYF. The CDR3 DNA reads TGTGCCAGCAGCCCAATTTTAGCCAGGGCTGGGGTCTACGAGCAGTACTTC.

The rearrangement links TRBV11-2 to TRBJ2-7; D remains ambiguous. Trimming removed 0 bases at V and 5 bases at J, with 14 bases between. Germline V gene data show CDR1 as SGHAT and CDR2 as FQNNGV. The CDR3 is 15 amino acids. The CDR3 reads CASSLEWTLTDEQYF. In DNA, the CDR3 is TGTGCCAGCAGCTTAGAGTGGACCTTAACAGACGAGCAGTACTTC. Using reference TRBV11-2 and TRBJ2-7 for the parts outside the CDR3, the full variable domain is EAGVAQSPRYKIIEKRQSVAFWCNPISGHATLYWYQQILGQGPKLLIQFQNNGVVDDSQLPKDRFSAERLKGVDSTLKIQPAKLEDSAVYLCASSLEWTLTDEQYFGPGTRLTVT.

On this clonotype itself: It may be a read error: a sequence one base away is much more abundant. In DNA form, the CDR3 reads TGCAGCGTTCATCTCGGGACAGCCTCCTACGAGCAGTTCTTC. Translation: CSVHLGTASYEQFF. The chain couples TRBV29-1 to TRBJ2-1; 7 bases line up with TRBD1. The CDR3 loop spans 14 amino acids. Per the germline V gene, CDR1 is SQVTM and CDR2 is ANQGSEA. The J segment lost 10 bases and the V segment lost 5 bases, leaving 14 bases of the junction unmatched.

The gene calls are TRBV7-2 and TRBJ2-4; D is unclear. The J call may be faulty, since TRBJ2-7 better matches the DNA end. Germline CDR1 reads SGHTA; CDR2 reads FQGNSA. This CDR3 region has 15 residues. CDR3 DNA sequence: TGTGCCAGCAGCTTATATGCGGATTCCTCCTACGAGCAGTACTTC. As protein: CASSLYADSSYEQYF.